One sample yielded the 18 T cell receptor beta chains listed below, sequenced in a study of B cell selection in AIRE deficiency. Libraries were prepared by immunoSEQ multiplex PCR; TCRdb keeps only in-frame clonotypes and omits some of them. The sample consists of about 25,000 clones, roughly 95% of them appearing once. Sorting defined conventional CD4 T cells as CD4+CD127+. Sequenced sample: CD4+CD127+ conventional T cells sorted from PBMCs. All receptors come from a human donor in good health.

The chain combines TRBV6-6 with TRBJ2-7, with 11 bases fitting TRBD2. Germline-derived CDR1 and CDR2 are MNHNY and SVGAGI (reference sequence). The CDR3 has 15 residues. Trimming at V came to 3 bases and at J to 4 bases, leaving 5 bases not matched to a gene. CDR3 loop: CASSYLAGGLYEQYF. CDR3 DNA sequence: TGTGCCAGCAGTTATCTAGCGGGGGGACTATACGAGCAGTACTTC.

In its sample, this clone was seen once. This chain connects TRBV2 to TRBJ1-1; D not certain. The V end lost 4 bases, the J end lost 3 bases, and 12 bases lay between the germline ends. This CDR3 spans 14 amino acids. Per germline, CDR1 SNHLY and CDR2 FYNNEI. The CDR3 spells CASSAGIGHTEAFF. The DNA for the CDR3 is TGTGCCAGCAGTGCCGGGATTGGGCACACTGAAGCTTTCTTT.

V gene TRBV30 combines with J gene TRBJ1-1, with D possibly matching TRBD1 (6 bases). The CDR3 consists of 14 residues. Germline-derived CDR1 and CDR2 are GTSNPN and SVGIG (reference sequence). The V end lost 7 bases, the J end lost 5 bases, and 20 bases lay between the germline ends. CDR3 protein: CASHPRGSGTEAFF. CDR3 bases: TGTGCCTCTCACCCCAGGGGTTCGGGGACTGAAGCTTTCTTT.

The chain joins TRBV10-3 to TRBJ1-2; D may be TRBD1 (6 bases). V was shortened by 2 bases and J by 8 bases, with 15 bases between the two germline ends. This CDR3 has 14 amino acids. Germline CDR1 and CDR2: ENHRY and SYGVKD. This CDR3 is CAISEVQGFFGYTF. The CDR3, as DNA: TGTGCCATCAGTGAGGTACAGGGTTTCTTCGGCTACACCTTC.

This chain uses TRBV2 with TRBJ1-5; no definite D call. This CDR3 spans 14 amino acids. Trimming left V 5 bases short and J 4 bases short, with 12 bases between. Germline V gene lookup returns CDR1 SNHLY and CDR2 FYNNEI. CDR3: CASSTESTNQPQHF. CDR3 bases: TGTGCCAGCAGTACAGAGTCAACGAATCAGCCCCAGCATTTT. The full variable domain, with the rest looked up from reference TRBV2 and TRBJ1-5, is EPEVTQTPSHQVTQMGQEVILRCVPISNHLYFYWYRQILGQKVEFLVSFYNNEISEKSEIFDDQFSVERPDGSNFTLKIRSTKLEDSAMYFCASSTESTNQPQHFGDGTRLSIL.

The chain employs TRBV6-1 and TRBJ2-1; 10 nucleotides match TRBD2. The V and J ends lost 7 bases and 6 bases, in that order; junction bases with no gene match: 9. This CDR3 has 15 residues. Germline V lookup: CDR1 MNHNS, CDR2 SASEGT. This CDR3 is CASTEAGGPSNEQFF. In nucleotides, the CDR3 is TGTGCCAGCACCGAAGCGGGGGGGCCTTCCAATGAGCAGTTCTTC.

This chain uses TRBV18 with TRBJ2-1, with a weak D call TRBD1 (6 bases). This CDR3 is 14 amino acids long. Trimming removed 5 bases at V and 6 bases at J, with 14 bases between. Per the germline V gene, CDR1 is KGHSH and CDR2 is LQKENI. The CDR3 loop reads CASSGTGFGNEQFF. For the CDR3, the DNA is TGTGCCAGCTCAGGTACAGGGTTCGGCAATGAGCAGTTCTTC. The complete variable domain, with remaining parts taken from reference TRBV18 and TRBJ2-1, reads NAGVMQNPRHLVRRRGQEARLRCSPMKGHSHVYWYRQLPEEGLKFMVYLQKENIIDESGMPKERFSAEFPKEGPSILRIQQVVRGDSAAYFCASSGTGFGNEQFFGPGTRLTVL.

This clone was seen a few times. The chain uses TRBV5-4 and TRBJ1-4; D unresolved. Trimming pared 3 bases from V and 4 bases from J, leaving 4 bases between. There are 12 residues in the CDR3. Germline CDR1 and CDR2: SGHNT and YYREEE (reference sequence). The CDR3 here is CASSSYNEKLFF. CDR3 DNA sequence: TGTGCCAGCAGCTCCTATAATGAAAAACTGTTTTTT.

J is TRBJ1-1 and V is TRBV19; TRBD1 is a possible D gene (6 bases). Trimming cost V 0 bases and J 5 bases, with 7 bases left between them. The V gene's germline CDR1 is LNHDA and CDR2 SQIVND (reference sequence). CDR3 length equals 13 residues. Written as DNA, the CDR3 is TGTGCCAGTAGTATAGATAGGGGGACTGAAGCTTTCTTT. Translation gives CASSIDRGTEAFF. Full variable domain (rest looked up from reference TRBV19 and TRBJ1-1): DGGITQSPKYLFRKEGQNVTLSCEQNLNHDAMYWYRQDPGQGLRLIYYSQIVNDFQKGDIAEGYSVSREKKESFPLTVTSAQKNPTAFYLCASSIDRGTEAFFGQGTRLTVV.

The chain couples TRBV5-6 to TRBJ2-1; tentatively, D is TRBD2 (6 bases). Trimming cost V 4 bases and J 4 bases, with 9 bases left between them. This CDR3 region has 13 residues. CDR1 and CDR2 from the germline V gene are SGHDT and YYEEEE. The CDR3 loop is CASSPGTYNEQFF. The CDR3 DNA sequence: TGTGCCAGCAGCCCGGGGACTTACAATGAGCAGTTCTTC. Using reference TRBV5-6 and TRBJ2-1 for the parts outside the CDR3, the full variable domain is DAGVTQSPTHLIKTRGQQVTLRCSPKSGHDTVSWYQQALGQGPQFIFQYYEEEERQRGNFPDRFSGHQFPNYSSELNVNALLLGDSALYLCASSPGTYNEQFFGPGTRLTVL.

V is TRBV30 and J is TRBJ1-5; D is uncertain. V lost 3 bases, J lost 3 bases, and 15 bases lay in between. Germline V gene lookup returns CDR1 GTSNPN and CDR2 SVGIG (reference sequence). CDR3 length equals 15 residues. The CDR3 nucleotides are TGTGCCTGGAGCCGGGTTGGACTGAACAATCAGCCCCAGCATTTT. Its protein product is CAWSRVGLNNQPQHF.

The J gene is TRBJ2-3, the V gene TRBV2; 10 nucleotides agree with TRBD2. This CDR3 contains 15 residues. Per germline, CDR1 SNHLY and CDR2 FYNNEI. The ends lost 2 bases at V and 6 bases at J; junction bases unmatched: 5. DNA for the CDR3: TGTGCCAGCAGTGAATCGGGAGCGGGAGGGGATACGCAGTATTTT. Translation gives CASSESGAGGDTQYF. The whole variable domain, filled in from reference TRBV2 and TRBJ2-3, reads EPEVTQTPSHQVTQMGQEVILRCVPISNHLYFYWYRQILGQKVEFLVSFYNNEISEKSEIFDDQFSVERPDGSNFTLKIRSTKLEDSAMYFCASSESGAGGDTQYFGPGTRLTVL.

This chain connects TRBV19 to TRBJ1-5; D remains ambiguous. V was clipped by 3 bases and J by 6 bases, with 12 bases between them. This CDR3 comprises 14 residues. Looked up from germline, CDR1 is LNHDA and CDR2 is SQIVND (reference sequence). This CDR3 reads CASSIGSFGQPQHF. The DNA of the CDR3 is TGTGCCAGTAGTATCGGGTCTTTTGGTCAGCCCCAGCATTTT. The full variable domain, rest sourced from reference TRBV19 and TRBJ1-5, is DGGITQSPKYLFRKEGQNVTLSCEQNLNHDAMYWYRQDPGQGLRLIYYSQIVNDFQKGDIAEGYSVSREKKESFPLTVTSAQKNPTAFYLCASSIGSFGQPQHFGDGTRLSIL.

This chain uses TRBV7-9 with TRBJ2-2; 12 bases are a match to TRBD2. The CDR3 contains 15 residues. Germline V lookup: CDR1 SEHNR, CDR2 FQNEAQ (reference sequence). V dropped 6 bases and J dropped 3; count of bases not matched to a gene: 2. CDR3 residues: CASRTSGSDTGELFF. The DNA for the CDR3 is TGTGCCAGCAGGACTAGCGGGAGCGACACCGGGGAGCTGTTTTTT. Supplemented by reference TRBV7-9 and TRBJ2-2, the full variable domain reads DTGVSQNPRHKITKRGQNVTFRCDPISEHNRLYWYRQTLGQGPEFLTYFQNEAQLEKSRLLSDRFSAERPKGSFSTLEIQRTEQGDSAMYLCASRTSGSDTGELFFGEGSRLTVL.

As concerns this clone: The sample carries other DNA sequences with the same CDR3. This chain uses TRBV6-5 with TRBJ2-2; no reliable D call. Trimming removed 5 bases at V and 2 bases at J, with 9 bases between. The CDR3 is 14 amino acids. Germline V gives CDR1 MNHEY, CDR2 SVGAGI. The CDR3 sequence: CASSRTFNTGELFF. The DNA of the CDR3 is TGTGCCAGCAGTAGAACCTTCAACACCGGGGAGCTGTTTTTT.

The CDR3 spells CASSLNRDRGLFYGYTF. The CDR3 DNA reads as TGTGCCAGCAGCTTAAACCGGGACAGGGGGCTTTTTTATGGCTACACCTTC. J is TRBJ1-2 and V is TRBV7-2, with 12 positions matching TRBD1. The CDR3 is 17 amino acids. With 2 bases clipped from V and 5 bases from J, the junction kept 9 bases outside the gene matches. The germline V gene has CDR1 SGHTA and CDR2 FQGNSA. The full variable domain, its missing parts supplied by reference TRBV7-2 and TRBJ1-2, is GAGVSQSPSNKVTEKGKDVELRCDPISGHTALYWYRQSLGQGLEFLIYFQGNSAPDKSGLPSDRFSAERTGGSVSTLTIQRTQQEDSAVYLCASSLNRDRGLFYGYTFGSGTRLTVV.

The chain links TRBV28 to TRBJ2-2; TRBD1 aligns across 7 bases. The J segment lost 2 bases and the V segment lost 1 base, leaving 7 bases of the junction unmatched. CDR1 and CDR2 (germline): MDHEN, SYDVKM. The CDR3 contains 17 residues. The CDR3: CASSLSPGQINTGELFF. CDR3 bases: TGTGCCAGCAGTTTATCCCCGGGACAGATTAACACCGGGGAGCTGTTTTTT.

The chain combines TRBV11-3 with TRBJ2-1; 14 bases map to TRBD2. Germline V gives CDR1 SGHNT, CDR2 YENEEA. This CDR3 region has 16 residues. Trimming cost V 5 bases and J 7 bases; bases outside gene matches: 7. As DNA, the CDR3 is TGTGCCAGCAGCCCGCGGACTAGCGGGAGGTCGAATGAGCAGTTCTTC. It yields the protein CASSPRTSGRSNEQFF.